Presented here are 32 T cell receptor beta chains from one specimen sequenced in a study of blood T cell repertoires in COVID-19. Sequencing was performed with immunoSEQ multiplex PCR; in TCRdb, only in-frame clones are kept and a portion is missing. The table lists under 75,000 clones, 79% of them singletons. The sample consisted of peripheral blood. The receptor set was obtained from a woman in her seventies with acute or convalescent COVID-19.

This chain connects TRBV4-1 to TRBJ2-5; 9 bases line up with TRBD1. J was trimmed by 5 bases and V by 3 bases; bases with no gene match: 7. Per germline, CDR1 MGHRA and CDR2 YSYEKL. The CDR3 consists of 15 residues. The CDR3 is CASSQRQGGRETQYF. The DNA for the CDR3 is TGCGCCAGCAGCCAGAGACAGGGGGGGAGGGAGACCCAGTACTTC.

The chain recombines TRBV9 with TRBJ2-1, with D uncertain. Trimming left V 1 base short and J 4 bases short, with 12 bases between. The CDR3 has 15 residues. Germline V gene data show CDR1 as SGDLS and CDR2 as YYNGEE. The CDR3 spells CASSVFGDLYNEQFF. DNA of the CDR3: TGTGCCAGCAGCGTATTCGGAGACTTGTACAATGAGCAGTTCTTC.

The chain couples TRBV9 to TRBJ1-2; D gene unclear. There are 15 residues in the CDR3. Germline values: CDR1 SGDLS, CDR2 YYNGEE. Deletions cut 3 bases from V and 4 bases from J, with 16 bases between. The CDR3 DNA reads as TGTGCCAGCAGCGGCGGATTTTACTCCTCCTATGGCTACACCTTC. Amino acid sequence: CASSGGFYSSYGYTF.

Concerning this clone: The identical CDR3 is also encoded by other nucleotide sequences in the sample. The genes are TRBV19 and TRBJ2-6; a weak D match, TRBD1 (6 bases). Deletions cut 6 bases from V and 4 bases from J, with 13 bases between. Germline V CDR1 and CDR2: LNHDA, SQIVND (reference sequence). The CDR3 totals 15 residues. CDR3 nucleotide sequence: TGTGCCAGTAGGAGACAGGTCTACGGGGCCAACGTCCTGACTTTC. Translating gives CASRRQVYGANVLTF.

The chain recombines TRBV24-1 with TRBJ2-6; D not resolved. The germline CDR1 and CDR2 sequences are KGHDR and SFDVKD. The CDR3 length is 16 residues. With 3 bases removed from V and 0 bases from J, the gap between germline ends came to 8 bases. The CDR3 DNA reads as TGTGCCACCAGTGATACTGTCGCCTCTGGGGCCAACGTCCTGACTTTC. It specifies CATSDTVASGANVLTF.

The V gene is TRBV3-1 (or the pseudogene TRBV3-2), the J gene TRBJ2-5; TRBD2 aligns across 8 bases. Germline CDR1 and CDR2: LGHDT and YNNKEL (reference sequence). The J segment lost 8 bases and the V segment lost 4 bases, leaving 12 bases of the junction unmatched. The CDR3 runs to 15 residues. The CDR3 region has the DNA TGTGCCAGCAGCCCATACTCGCGGGGGGACCATACCCAGTACTTC. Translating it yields CASSPYSRGDHTQYF.

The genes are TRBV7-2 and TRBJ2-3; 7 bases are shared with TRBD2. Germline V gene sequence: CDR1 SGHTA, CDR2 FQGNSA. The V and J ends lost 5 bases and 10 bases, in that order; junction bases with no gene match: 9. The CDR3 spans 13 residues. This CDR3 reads CASSPLMGRAQYF. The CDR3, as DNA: TGTGCCAGCAGCCCCTTAATGGGGAGGGCGCAGTATTTT.

CDR3 nucleotides: TGTGCCAGCAGCTCCAAAAGAAGCGGGGGGACTAAAGAGACCCAGTACTTC. Translated, it gives CASSSKRSGGTKETQYF. The genes are TRBV7-2 and TRBJ2-5, with 9 nucleotides matching TRBD2. Germline V CDR1 and CDR2: SGHTA, FQGNSA. V shed 4 bases, J shed 3 bases, and the junction held 12 bases outside the gene matches. The CDR3 length is 17 residues.

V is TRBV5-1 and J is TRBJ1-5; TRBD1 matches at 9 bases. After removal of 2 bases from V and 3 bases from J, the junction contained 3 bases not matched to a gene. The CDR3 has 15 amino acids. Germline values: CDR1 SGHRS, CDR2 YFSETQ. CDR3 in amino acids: CASSFGDRDNQPQHF. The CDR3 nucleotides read TGCGCCAGCAGCTTTGGGGACAGGGACAATCAGCCCCAGCATTTT.

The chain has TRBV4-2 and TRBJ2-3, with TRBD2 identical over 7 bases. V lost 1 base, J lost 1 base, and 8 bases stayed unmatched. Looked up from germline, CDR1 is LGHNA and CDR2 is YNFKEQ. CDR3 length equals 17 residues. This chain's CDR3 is CASSQVKSLAGTDTQYF. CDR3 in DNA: TGTGCCAGCAGCCAAGTGAAGTCGCTAGCGGGCACAGATACGCAGTATTTT.

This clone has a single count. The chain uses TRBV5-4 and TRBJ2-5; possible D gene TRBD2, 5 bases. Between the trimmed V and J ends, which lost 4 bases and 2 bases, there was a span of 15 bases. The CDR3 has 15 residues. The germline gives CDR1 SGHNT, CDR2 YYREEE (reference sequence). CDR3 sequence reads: CASSPELVRQETQYF. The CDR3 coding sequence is TGTGCCAGCAGCCCAGAACTAGTCCGTCAAGAGACCCAGTACTTC.

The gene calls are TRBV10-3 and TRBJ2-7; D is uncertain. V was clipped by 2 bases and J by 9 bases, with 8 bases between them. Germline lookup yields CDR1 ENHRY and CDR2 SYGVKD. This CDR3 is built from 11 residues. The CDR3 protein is CAISESARQYF. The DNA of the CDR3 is TGTGCCATCAGTGAGAGCGCCCGGCAGTACTTC.

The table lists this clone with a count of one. In DNA, the CDR3 is TGTGCCAGCAGCTTAAGGACAGGGTCGGTAGATACGCAGTATTTT. Its protein is CASSLRTGSVDTQYF. The V gene is TRBV7-9, the J gene TRBJ2-3; the match to TRBD1 covers 8 bases. The J segment lost 5 bases and the V segment lost 2 bases, leaving 6 bases of the junction unmatched. CDR3 size: 15 residues. The germline V gene has CDR1 SEHNR and CDR2 FQNEAQ (reference sequence).

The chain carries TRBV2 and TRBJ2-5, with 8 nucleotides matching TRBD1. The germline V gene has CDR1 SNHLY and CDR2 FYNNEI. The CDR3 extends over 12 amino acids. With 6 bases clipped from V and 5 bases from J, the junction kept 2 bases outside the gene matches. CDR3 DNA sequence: TGTGCCAGCAGGGACAGGGTCGAGACCCAGTACTTC. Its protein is CASRDRVETQYF. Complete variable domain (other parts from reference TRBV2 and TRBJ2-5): EPEVTQTPSHQVTQMGQEVILRCVPISNHLYFYWYRQILGQKVEFLVSFYNNEISEKSEIFDDQFSVERPDGSNFTLKIRSTKLEDSAMYFCASRDRVETQYFGPGTRLLVL.

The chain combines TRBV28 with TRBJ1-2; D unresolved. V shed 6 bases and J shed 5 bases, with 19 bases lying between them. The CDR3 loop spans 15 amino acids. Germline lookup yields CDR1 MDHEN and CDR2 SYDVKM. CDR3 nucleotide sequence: TGTGCCAGCAGCGCGTTGTTTGGGCTTAGGTATGGCTACACCTTC. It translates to CASSALFGLRYGYTF.

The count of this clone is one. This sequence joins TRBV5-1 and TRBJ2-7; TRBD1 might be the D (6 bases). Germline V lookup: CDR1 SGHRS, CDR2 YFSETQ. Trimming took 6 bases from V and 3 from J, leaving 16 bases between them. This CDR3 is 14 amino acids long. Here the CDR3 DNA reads TGCGCCAGCACCAAGGACAGCACAGACTACGAGCAGTACTTC. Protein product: CASTKDSTDYEQYF.

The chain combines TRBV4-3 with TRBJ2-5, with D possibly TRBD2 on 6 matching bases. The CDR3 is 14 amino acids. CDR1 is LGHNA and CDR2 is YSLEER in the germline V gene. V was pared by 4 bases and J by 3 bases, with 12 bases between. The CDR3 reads CASSRQWGEETQYF. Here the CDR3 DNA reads TGCGCCAGCAGCCGTCAGTGGGGGGAAGAGACCCAGTACTTC.

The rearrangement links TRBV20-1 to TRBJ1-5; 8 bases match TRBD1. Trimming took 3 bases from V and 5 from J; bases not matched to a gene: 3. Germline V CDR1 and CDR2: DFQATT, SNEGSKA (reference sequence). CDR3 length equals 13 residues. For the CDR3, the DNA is TGCAGTGCTAGTCCGACAGGGGATCAGCCCCAGCATTTT. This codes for CSASPTGDQPQHF.

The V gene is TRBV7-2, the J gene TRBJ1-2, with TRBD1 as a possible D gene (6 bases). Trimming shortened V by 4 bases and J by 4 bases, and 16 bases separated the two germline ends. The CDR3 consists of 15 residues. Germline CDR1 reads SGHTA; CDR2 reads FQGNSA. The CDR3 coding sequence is TGTGCCAGCAGCTCGCAACAGGGAGGGGGCTATGGCTACACCTTC. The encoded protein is CASSSQQGGGYGYTF.

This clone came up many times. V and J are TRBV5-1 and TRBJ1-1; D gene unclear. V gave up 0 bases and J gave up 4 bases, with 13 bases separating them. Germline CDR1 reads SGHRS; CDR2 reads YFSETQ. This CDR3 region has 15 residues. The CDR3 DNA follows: TGCGCCAGCAGCTTGGACCCTTATGGGAGCACTGAAGCTTTCTTT. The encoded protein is CASSLDPYGSTEAFF.

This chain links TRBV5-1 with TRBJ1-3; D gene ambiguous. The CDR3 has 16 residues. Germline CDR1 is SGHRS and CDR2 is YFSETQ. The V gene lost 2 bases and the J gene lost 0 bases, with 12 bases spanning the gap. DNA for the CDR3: TGCGCCAGCAGCTTCGGCGGACTTGGCTCTGGAAACACCATATATTTT. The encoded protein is CASSFGGLGSGNTIYF.

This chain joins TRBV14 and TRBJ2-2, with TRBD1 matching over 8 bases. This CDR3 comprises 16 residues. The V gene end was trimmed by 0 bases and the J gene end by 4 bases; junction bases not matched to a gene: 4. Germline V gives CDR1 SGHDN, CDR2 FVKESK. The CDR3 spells CASSQDRGPGTGELFF. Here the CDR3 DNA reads TGTGCCAGCAGCCAAGACAGGGGGCCGGGCACCGGGGAGCTGTTTTTT. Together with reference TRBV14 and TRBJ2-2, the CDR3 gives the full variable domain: EAGVTQFPSHSVIEKGQTVTLRCDPISGHDNLYWYRRVMGKEIKFLLHFVKESKQDESGMPNNRFLAERTGGTYSTLKVQPAELEDSGVYFCASSQDRGPGTGELFFGEGSRLTVL.

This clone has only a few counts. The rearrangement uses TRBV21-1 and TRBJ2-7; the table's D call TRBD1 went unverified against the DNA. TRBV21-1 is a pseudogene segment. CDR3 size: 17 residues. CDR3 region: CASSIPGGPPIAHEQYF. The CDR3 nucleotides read TGTGCCAGCAGTATCCCAGGGGGCCCACCTATTGCCCACGAGCAGTACTTC.

CDR3 DNA sequence: TGTGCCAGCAGCTTAGGTGGAGGTGGCACAGATACGCAGTATTTT. This translates into CASSLGGGGTDTQYF. The chain is built from TRBV11-2 and TRBJ2-3, with TRBD2 as a possible D gene (5 bases). Germline V lookup: CDR1 SGHAT, CDR2 FQNNGV. V gave up 1 base and J gave up 1 base, with 9 bases separating them. The CDR3 loop spans 15 amino acids.

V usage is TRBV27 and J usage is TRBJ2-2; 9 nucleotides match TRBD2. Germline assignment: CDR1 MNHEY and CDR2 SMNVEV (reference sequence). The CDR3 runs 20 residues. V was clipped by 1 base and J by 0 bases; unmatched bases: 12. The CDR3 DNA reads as TGTGCCAGCAGTTTATTCCTAGGGAGTCTAGCGGGGACGAACACCGGGGAGCTGTTTTTT. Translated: CASSLFLGSLAGTNTGELFF.

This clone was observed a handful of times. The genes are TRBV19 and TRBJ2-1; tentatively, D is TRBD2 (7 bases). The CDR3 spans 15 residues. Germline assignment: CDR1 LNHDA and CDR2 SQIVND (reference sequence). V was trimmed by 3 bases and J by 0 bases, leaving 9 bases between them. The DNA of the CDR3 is TGTGCCAGTAGTATTGCGGGGGCCTCCTACAATGAGCAGTTCTTC. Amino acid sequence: CASSIAGASYNEQFF.

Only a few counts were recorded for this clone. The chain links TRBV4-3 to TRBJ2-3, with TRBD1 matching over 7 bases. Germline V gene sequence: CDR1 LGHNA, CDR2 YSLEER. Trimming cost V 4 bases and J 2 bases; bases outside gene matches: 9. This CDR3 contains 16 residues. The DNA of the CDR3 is TGCGCCAGCAGCCCAACCCCCGGACAGGTCACAGATACGCAGTATTTT. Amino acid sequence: CASSPTPGQVTDTQYF.

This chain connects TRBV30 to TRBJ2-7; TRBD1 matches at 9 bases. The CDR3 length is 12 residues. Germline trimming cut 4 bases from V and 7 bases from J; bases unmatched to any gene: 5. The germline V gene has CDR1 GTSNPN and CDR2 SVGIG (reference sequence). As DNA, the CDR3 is TGTGCCTGGAAACAGGGGGCCAGAGAGCAGTACTTC. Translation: CAWKQGAREQYF.

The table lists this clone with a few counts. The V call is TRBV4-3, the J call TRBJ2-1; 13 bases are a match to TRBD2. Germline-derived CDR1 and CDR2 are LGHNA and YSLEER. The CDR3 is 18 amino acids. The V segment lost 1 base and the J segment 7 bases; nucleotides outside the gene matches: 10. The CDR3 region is CASSQAPQLAGGQNEQFF. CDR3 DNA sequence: TGCGCCAGCAGCCAAGCCCCTCAACTAGCGGGGGGGCAGAATGAGCAGTTCTTC.

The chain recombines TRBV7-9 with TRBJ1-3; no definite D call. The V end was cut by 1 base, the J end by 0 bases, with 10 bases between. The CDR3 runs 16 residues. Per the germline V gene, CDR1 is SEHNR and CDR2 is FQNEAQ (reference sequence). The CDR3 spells CASSLGTGLSGNTIYF. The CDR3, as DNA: TGTGCCAGCAGCTTAGGGACTGGCCTCTCTGGAAACACCATATATTTT.

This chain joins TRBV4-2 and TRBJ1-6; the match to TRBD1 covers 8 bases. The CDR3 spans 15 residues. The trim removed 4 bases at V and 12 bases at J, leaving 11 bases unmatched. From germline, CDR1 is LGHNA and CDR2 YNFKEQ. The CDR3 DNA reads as TGTGCCAGCAGCCGACTTGGACAGGGTCCGATACCCCTCCACTTT. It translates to CASSRLGQGPIPLHF.

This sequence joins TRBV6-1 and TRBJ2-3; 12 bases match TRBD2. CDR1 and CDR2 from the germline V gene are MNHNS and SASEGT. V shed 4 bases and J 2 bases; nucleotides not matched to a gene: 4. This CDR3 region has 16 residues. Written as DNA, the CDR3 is TGTGCCAGCAGTGCGACTAGCGGGGGATACACAGATACGCAGTATTTT. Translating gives CASSATSGGYTDTQYF.